This T cell receptor (beta chain) was sequenced during a study of blood T cell repertoires in COVID-19. Study details: Collection of acute and convalescent COVID-19 samples took place in the United States, Italy and Spain.

The CDR3 consists of 14 residues. Germline assignment: CDR1 SQVTM and CDR2 ANQGSEA. V lost 4 bases, J lost 4 bases, and 4 bases stayed unmatched. Profiling relied on immunoSEQ multiplex PCR, and the TCRdb table lists in-frame clones only, not all of them. The table records about 330,000 clones, around 83% of them present only once. This TCR came from a woman aged 45-65 years with acute or convalescent COVID-19. Sequenced material: peripheral blood. The rearrangement links TRBV29-1 to TRBJ1-5, with 10 bases matching TRBD1. In DNA form, the CDR3 reads TGCAGCGTTGCTAGGACAGGGGGGAATCAGCCCCAGCATTTT. Translated, it gives CSVARTGGNQPQHF.